This TCR beta chain was recorded in a study of blood T cell repertoires in COVID-19. Turning to the study itself: T cells, B-cell-depleted T cells, or PBMCs provided the cDNA or gDNA that served as material.

Profiled with immunoSEQ multiplex PCR; TCRdb holds only in-frame clones, not every one. The sample carries roughly 340,000 clones, over 75% recorded once. The V gene's germline CDR1 is SGHVS and CDR2 FQNEAQ. Trimming removed 4 bases from V and 0 bases from J, with 6 bases in between. This CDR3 has 13 residues. The genes are TRBV7-8 and TRBJ1-1; no clear D. The source is a man aged 40-50 years in a cohort exposed to, infected with or recovered from COVID-19 (not recorded which). Sequencing used PBMCs or T cells enriched from blood (not recorded which). CDR3 sequence: CASSSYMNTEAFF. The CDR3 coding sequence is TGTGCCAGCAGCTCTTACATGAACACTGAAGCTTTCTTT. Full variable domain (outside the CDR3, taken from reference TRBV7-8 and TRBJ1-1): GAGVSQSPRYKVAKRGQDVALRCDPISGHVSLFWYQQALGQGPEFLTYFQNEAQLDKSGLPSDRFFAERPEGSVSTLKIQRTQQEDSAVYLCASSSYMNTEAFFGQGTRLTVV.